The 20 T cell receptor beta chains listed next were all sequenced from one sample in a study of T cells in Graves' hyperthyroidism and ophthalmopathy. The source material, RNA transcripts, was used to amplify TCR beta CDR3 regions. During a first-round RT-PCR of the TCR CDR3, the HTBI primer set was used. TCRdb re-called the multiplex PCR reads with MiXCR, one entry per CDR3 protein. The sample consists of roughly 98,000 distinct CDR3 sequences, around 40% of them appearing once. Sequencing was done on a sample of peripheral blood or thyroid tissue (not recorded which). These receptors all stem from a woman aged 25 to 39 with Graves' hyperthyroidism.

CDR3 nucleotide sequence: TGTGCCAGCGGCAGACAGGGCGGAGAAAAACTGTTTTTT. Its protein product is CASGRQGGEKLFF. This chain uses TRBV12-3 or TRBV12-4 with TRBJ1-4; 7 positions agree with TRBD1. Trimming at V came to 8 bases and at J to 8 bases, leaving 8 bases not matched to a gene. The CDR3 consists of 13 residues.

This clonotype occurred many times. V is TRBV6-6 and J is TRBJ1-2; TRBD1 might be the D (6 bases). Germline assignment: CDR1 MNHNY and CDR2 SVGAGI (reference sequence). The CDR3 length is 14 residues. The V end was cut by 7 bases, the J end by 3 bases, with 15 bases between. The CDR3 spells CASTPVGADYGYTF. CDR3 in DNA: TGTGCCAGCACCCCCGTGGGGGCTGACTATGGCTACACCTTC.

On this clonotype itself: Possible read error: a much larger clone is one base away. The CDR3 sequence: CASSQLSNRPQHF. The CDR3 bases are TGTGCCAGCAGCCAACTTAGCAATCGGCCCCAGCATTTT. The V gene is TRBV9, the J gene TRBJ1-5; D remains unclear. CDR1 is SGDLS, CDR2 YYNGEE, per germline. The CDR3 extends over 13 amino acids.

Turning to this clonotype: Germline and junction disagree at one end, which may indicate a read error. The chain recombines TRBV14 with TRBJ1-2; 8 nucleotides match TRBD1. Germline CDR1 and CDR2: SGHDN and FVKESK. CDR3 size: 14 residues. CDR3 sequence (DNA): TGTGCCAGCAGCCAAGATCAGGGGGCGGCTGGCTACGCCTTC. Protein product: CASSQDQGAAGYAF.

This clonotype showed up many times. This CDR3 reads CATTEVGTGNTEAFF. The DNA for the CDR3 is TGTGCCACCACGGAGGTCGGGACTGGGAACACTGAAGCTTTCTTT. V is TRBV10-3 and J is TRBJ1-1; tentatively, D is TRBD1 (5 bases). Germline CDR1 reads ENHRY; CDR2 reads SYGVKD. V lost 10 bases and J 1 base, leaving 19 bases between the germline ends. The CDR3 is made up of 15 amino acids.

In this sample, this clonotype turned up many times. The genes are TRBV19 and TRBJ1-4; weak D call: TRBD1 (6 bases). Germline lookup yields CDR1 LNHDA and CDR2 SQIVND (reference sequence). The V and J ends lost 1 base and 5 bases respectively, with 14 bases between them. This CDR3 contains 16 residues. In nucleotides, the CDR3 is TGTGCCAGTAGTATAGTCCGGTCGCAGGGGAATGAAAAACTGTTTTTT. Protein product: CASSIVRSQGNEKLFF.

This clonotype was seen at least ten times. The rearrangement joins TRBV5-1 to TRBJ2-2; 8 bases agree with TRBD2. The CDR3 spans 16 residues. Looked up from germline, CDR1 is SGHRS and CDR2 is YFSETQ. Unmatched junction bases numbered 2, after V lost 1 base and J lost 0 bases. The CDR3 DNA is TGCGCCAGCAGCTTGACAGCGGGGGCGAACACCGGGGAGCTGTTTTTT. Encoded protein: CASSLTAGANTGELFF.

This clonotype was seen at least ten times. The rearrangement uses TRBV6-5 and TRBJ1-5; D not certain. Germline V gene data show CDR1 as MNHEY and CDR2 as SVGAGI. The CDR3 is 17 amino acids. V was trimmed by 0 bases and J by 0 bases, leaving 12 bases between them. The CDR3 loop reads CASSYSETSYSNQPQHF. CDR3 coding DNA: TGTGCCAGCAGTTACTCCGAGACAAGCTATAGCAATCAGCCCCAGCATTTT.

This clonotype was counted at least ten times. The rearrangement joins TRBV20-1 to TRBJ2-7; D gene unclear. The CDR3 extends over 13 amino acids. Germline V gives CDR1 DFQATT, CDR2 SNEGSKA (reference sequence). The V gene lost 7 bases and the J gene lost 3 bases, with 16 bases spanning the gap. The CDR3 region has the DNA TGCAGTGTTACGGGCCCGGACGGCTACGAGCAGTACTTC. It encodes CSVTGPDGYEQYF.

This clonotype was observed many times. The chain links TRBV7-9 to TRBJ2-5; D possibly corresponds to TRBD2 (5 bases). V dropped 4 bases and J dropped 0 bases, with 12 bases sitting between them. Per germline, CDR1 SEHNR and CDR2 FQNEAQ (reference sequence). The CDR3 consists of 15 residues. The CDR3 sequence: CASSSGLTYQETQYF. CDR3 nucleotides: TGTGCCAGCAGCTCTGGACTGACGTACCAAGAGACCCAGTACTTC.

The V gene is TRBV7-9, the J gene TRBJ1-5; TRBD1 matches 7 bases. V shed 5 bases and J 6 bases; nucleotides not matched to a gene: 4. The CDR3 runs 13 residues. Germline assignment: CDR1 SEHNR and CDR2 FQNEAQ (reference sequence). CDR3 in amino acids: CASSETGVQPQHF. CDR3 DNA: TGTGCCAGCAGCGAAACAGGGGTTCAGCCCCAGCATTTT.

This sequence joins TRBV10-3 and TRBJ1-4; no firm D call. CDR3 length equals 15 residues. V was pared by 2 bases and J by 6 bases, with 13 bases between. CDR1 is ENHRY and CDR2 is SYGVKD in the germline V gene. The CDR3 is CAISETSGQDEKLFF. The CDR3 region has the DNA TGTGCCATCAGTGAGACGTCCGGGCAAGATGAAAAACTGTTTTTT.

Ten or more counts support this clonotype. V gene TRBV20-1 combines with J gene TRBJ1-4, with D maybe TRBD1 (5 bases). This CDR3 is 11 amino acids long. V was trimmed by 5 bases and J by 11 bases, leaving 12 bases between them. CDR1 and CDR2 (germline): DFQATT, SNEGSKA (reference sequence). DNA of the CDR3: TGCAGTGCTCCGTGGGGGGGGAAACTGTTTTTT. Protein: CSAPWGGKLFF.

V is TRBV2 and J is TRBJ2-7; TRBD2 agrees at 11 bases. The CDR3 is 14 amino acids. Germline CDR1 and CDR2: SNHLY and FYNNEI. The trim removed 6 bases at V and 2 bases at J, leaving 3 bases unmatched. The CDR3 DNA follows: TGTGCCAGCAGGGGGGGACTAGCGGCCTACGAGCAGTACTTC. It is translated as CASRGGLAAYEQYF.

The chain links TRBV10-3 to TRBJ2-7; 10 bases align to TRBD2. The J call may be wrong; the DNA end is better matched by TRBJ2-5. Germline assignment: CDR1 ENHRY and CDR2 SYGVKD. The length of the CDR3 is 14 residues. The CDR3 is CAIRPSGSRETQYF. The CDR3 bases are TGTGCCATCAGGCCTAGCGGGAGTAGAGAGACCCAGTACTTC.

There are many counts of this clonotype. This rearrangement joins TRBV5-8 to TRBJ1-4; 8 bases fit TRBD1. V gave up 4 bases and J gave up 6 bases; unmatched junction bases: 11. Germline V gene sequence: CDR1 SGHTS, CDR2 YDEGEE. The CDR3 runs 16 residues. For the CDR3, the DNA is TGTGCCAGCAGCCAAAGACAGGGGCTTTCTCATGAAAAACTGTTTTTT. Translation: CASSQRQGLSHEKLFF.

There are many counts of this clonotype. The V call is TRBV20-1, the J call TRBJ2-5; 9 nucleotides match TRBD1. CDR1 is DFQATT, CDR2 SNEGSKA, per germline (reference sequence). The J segment lost 5 bases and the V segment lost 3 bases, leaving 4 bases of the junction unmatched. The CDR3 length is 13 residues. The CDR3 sequence is CSARGQGYETQYF. For the CDR3, the DNA is TGCAGTGCTAGGGGACAGGGTTACGAGACCCAGTACTTC.

This chain's CDR3 is CASSIPGETQYF. CDR3 bases: TGTGCCAGTTCCATACCAGGGGAGACCCAGTACTTC. J is TRBJ2-5 and V is TRBV7-9; D may be TRBD1 (5 bases). This CDR3 region has 12 residues. Trimming left V 9 bases short and J 5 bases short, with 13 bases between. Germline CDR1 is SEHNR and CDR2 is FQNEAQ (reference sequence).

A note on this clonotype: At one end, the junction sequence differs from germline, possibly due to a read error. The chain employs TRBV5-1 and TRBJ2-2, with TRBD2 as a possible D gene (6 bases). CDR3 length equals 15 residues. CDR1 and CDR2 from the germline V gene are SGHRS and YFSETQ. This CDR3 is CASEPAGAGTGGLFF. The CDR3 nucleotides read TGCGCTAGCGAACCGGCAGGTGCTGGCACCGGGGGGCTGTTTTTT.

With respect to this clonotype: The CDR3 does not end in the conserved phenylalanine or tryptophan, so this is likely a read error. This chain connects TRBV28 to TRBJ2-7; weak D call: TRBD2 (6 bases). The CDR3 loop spans 12 amino acids. The ends were cut back, 10 bases at V and 4 bases at J, with 14 bases in the middle. In germline, CDR1 is MDHEN, CDR2 SYDVKM. This chain's CDR3 is CATRDSIYEQYC. Here the CDR3 DNA reads TGTGCCACCCGGGACTCAATATACGAGCAGTACTGC.